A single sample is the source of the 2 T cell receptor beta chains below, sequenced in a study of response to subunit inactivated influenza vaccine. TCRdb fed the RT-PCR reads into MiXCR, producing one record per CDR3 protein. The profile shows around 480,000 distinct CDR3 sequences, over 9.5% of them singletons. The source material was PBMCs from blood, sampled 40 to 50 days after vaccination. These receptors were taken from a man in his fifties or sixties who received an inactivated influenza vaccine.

The CDR3 loop reads CASSSGGRGIGLASTEAFF. The CDR3 DNA reads TGCGCCAGCAGCTCCGGGGGGAGGGGCATAGGCTTAGCGTCCACTGAAGCTTTCTTT. The chain couples TRBV5-1 to TRBJ1-1, with D possibly being TRBD1 (5 bases). This CDR3 is built from 19 residues. Germline V lookup: CDR1 SGHRS, CDR2 YFSETQ. With 3 bases removed from V and 4 bases from J, the gap between germline ends came to 28 bases.

The CDR3 loop reads CASSLIHPEGKETQYF. CDR3 DNA sequence: TGTGCCAGCAGCTTAATACACCCGGAGGGCAAAGAGACCCAGTACTTC. V is TRBV11-1 and J is TRBJ2-5; tentatively, D is TRBD2 (6 bases). The CDR3 covers 16 residues. Per the germline V gene, CDR1 is SGHAT and CDR2 is FQDESV (reference sequence). The V gene lost 2 bases and the J gene lost 3 bases, with 16 bases spanning the gap.